The T cell receptor beta chain under discussion was sequenced for a study of blood T cell repertoires in COVID-19. Background on the study: Researchers got acute and convalescent COVID-19 samples from the United States, Italy and Spain. The analysed material was cDNA or gDNA that came from T cells, B-cell-depleted T cells, or PBMCs.

Repertoires were generated with immunoSEQ multiplex PCR, while TCRdb's copy carries only in-frame clones and drops some. The sample lists about 120,000 clones, 70% to 85% occurring once. CDR1 and CDR2 from the germline V gene are SGHTA and FQGNSA. The CDR3 is made up of 18 amino acids. With 1 base removed from V and 0 bases from J, the gap between germline ends came to 18 bases. The TCR was taken from a woman between 70 and 85 years old with acute or convalescent COVID-19. The genes are TRBV7-2 and TRBJ2-5; D unresolved. The sequencing sample was made of peripheral blood. The CDR3 spells CASSLGYLTTTYQETQYF. CDR3 sequence (DNA): TGTGCCAGCAGCTTAGGGTACCTGACGACAACCTACCAAGAGACCCAGTACTTC.